One sample yielded the 17 T cell receptor beta chains listed below, sequenced in a study of regulatory T cells in long-lasting Graves disease. Building of the TCR beta libraries involved iRepertoire HTBI primers and Arm-PCR of CDR3 regions. MiXCR, applied by TCRdb to the multiplex PCR reads, yields one record per CDR3 protein. Counted here are under 500,000 distinct CDR3 sequences, 16% occurring once; the ten biggest clones make up about 10%. Time point reported: newly diagnosed GD, antithyroid drugs for less than 3 months. There was RNA extracted from PBMCs, and the TCR library was made from it. This sample was shared with a second study, whose subject was T cells in Graves' hyperthyroidism and ophthalmopathy.

The sequences come from peripheral blood mononuclear cells (PBMCs), collected at new diagnosis, from a patient treated with antithyroid drugs. These receptors were obtained from a woman in her twenties or thirties with Graves disease.

This clonotype showed up many times. This sequence joins TRBV13 and TRBJ1-2; 11 nucleotides agree with TRBD1. The trim removed 5 bases at V and 3 bases at J, leaving 8 bases unmatched. CDR1 PRHDT and CDR2 FYEKMQ come from the germline V gene (reference sequence). The CDR3 has 16 amino acids. Here the CDR3 DNA reads TGTGCCAGCAGCCGGGACAGGGGGTTTACCGACTATGGCTACACCTTC. Protein: CASSRDRGFTDYGYTF.

Only one count was recorded for this clonotype. The gene calls are TRBV11-3 and TRBJ1-3; maybe TRBD1 (6 bases). Germline CDR1 is SGHNT and CDR2 is YENEEA. CDR3 length equals 15 residues. The V and J ends lost 2 bases and 9 bases respectively, with 17 bases between them. The CDR3 bases are TGTGCCAGCAGCTTATGGACAGCCGCCGGGGGCACCATATATTTT. Translating it yields CASSLWTAAGGTIYF. The whole variable domain, filled in from reference TRBV11-3 and TRBJ1-3, reads EAGVVQSPRYKIIEKKQPVAFWCNPISGHNTLYWYLQNLGQGPELLIRYENEEAVDDSQLPKDRFSAERLKGVDSTLKIQPAELGDSAVYLCASSLWTAAGGTIYFGEGSWLTVV.

This clonotype was counted many times. The chain uses TRBV10-2 and TRBJ2-3; possible D gene TRBD1, 5 bases. The CDR3 extends over 15 amino acids. The V end lost 6 bases, the J end lost 1 base, and 14 bases lay between the germline ends. CDR1 is WSHSY, CDR2 SAAADI, per germline. The CDR3 sequence: CASREDSKRTDTQYF. DNA of the CDR3: TGCGCCAGCAGGGAAGACAGTAAACGCACAGATACGCAGTATTTT.

This clonotype has at least ten counts. The chain uses TRBV14 and TRBJ2-1; D may be TRBD1 (5 bases). CDR1 and CDR2 (germline): SGHDN, FVKESK. The CDR3 contains 15 residues. Deletions cut 2 bases from V and 3 bases from J, with 11 bases between. CDR3 amino acids: CASSQLGPIYNEQFF. For the CDR3, the DNA is TGTGCCAGCAGCCAATTGGGGCCGATCTACAATGAGCAGTTCTTC.

The chain couples TRBV9 to TRBJ2-1; TRBD2 agrees at 14 bases. The CDR3 totals 19 residues. The junction had 15 bases not matched to a gene; V was cut back by 4 bases and J by 6 bases. CDR1 is SGDLS, CDR2 YYNGEE, per germline. The CDR3 nucleotides are TGTGCCAGCAGCATTAATTCCGGGACTAGCGGGAGCAGACTCAATGAGCAGTTCTTC. This sequence encodes CASSINSGTSGSRLNEQFF.

Note on this clonotype: At one end, the junction sequence differs from germline, possibly due to a read error. The chain combines TRBV9 with TRBJ2-2, with D unclear. Germline V lookup: CDR1 SGDLS, CDR2 YYNGEE. The CDR3 is 16 residues long. The CDR3 is CAGSAAFSERFGELFF. The CDR3 bases are TGTGCCGGCAGCGCCGCCTTCTCCGAACGGTTCGGGGAGCTGTTTTTT.

The rearrangement uses TRBV29-1 and TRBJ1-1, with 9 bases aligning to TRBD1. Germline CDR1 reads SQVTM; CDR2 reads ANQGSEA. V lost 6 bases and J lost 1; bases outside the gene matches: 6. There are 14 residues in the CDR3. CDR3 sequence: CSVAGDRANTEAFF. The CDR3 nucleotides read TGCAGCGTCGCCGGGGACAGGGCGAACACTGAAGCTTTCTTT.

This clonotype appeared many times. V usage is TRBV5-5 and J usage is TRBJ2-1; D is unresolved. Germline CDR1 SGHKS, CDR2 YYEKEE (reference sequence). V was clipped by 3 bases and J by 10 bases, with 8 bases between them. This CDR3 has 11 residues. The DNA of the CDR3 is TGTGCCAGCAGCTACCGATCCGAGCAGTTCTTC. It yields the protein CASSYRSEQFF.

The chain joins TRBV28 to TRBJ2-7; a possible D gene is TRBD1 (6 bases). V gave up 4 bases and J gave up 5 bases, with 9 bases separating them. Germline V lookup: CDR1 MDHEN, CDR2 SYDVKM. This CDR3 contains 12 residues. Written as DNA, the CDR3 is TGTGCCAGCAGTTGGGACAAACACGAGCAGTACTTC. Translation: CASSWDKHEQYF.

There are many counts of this clonotype. The chain combines TRBV20-1 with TRBJ2-5; D remains unclear. CDR1 is DFQATT and CDR2 is SNEGSKA in the germline V gene (reference sequence). The CDR3 spans 13 residues. V lost 2 bases, J lost 5 bases, and 12 bases lay in between. CDR3 residues: CSARSLTRETQYF. The CDR3, as DNA: TGCAGTGCTAGATCTCTCACCAGGGAGACCCAGTACTTC.

The rearrangement links TRBV27 to TRBJ2-3; 11 bases match TRBD2. The CDR3 contains 17 residues. The germline CDR1 and CDR2 sequences are MNHEY and SMNVEV (reference sequence). Unmatched junction bases numbered 7, after V lost 5 bases and J lost 0 bases. The CDR3 loop reads CASSPRGLADSTDTQYF. In DNA form, the CDR3 reads TGTGCCAGCAGTCCCCGGGGACTAGCGGATAGCACAGATACGCAGTATTTT.

A few counts support this clonotype. The J gene is TRBJ2-1, the V gene TRBV28, with D unresolved. Looked up from germline, CDR1 is MDHEN and CDR2 is SYDVKM. The CDR3 has 13 amino acids. Between the trimmed V and J ends, which lost 5 bases and 5 bases, there was a span of 10 bases. In DNA, the CDR3 is TGTGCCAGCAGTCCGTTTGGGAACAATGAGCAGTTCTTC. Amino acids: CASSPFGNNEQFF.

The rearrangement links TRBV29-1 to TRBJ2-4; 8 nucleotides agree with TRBD2. Germline CDR1 reads SQVTM; CDR2 reads ANQGSEA. This CDR3 has 14 residues. V shed 8 bases, J shed 0 bases, and the junction held 6 bases outside the gene matches. The DNA for the CDR3 is TGCAGCACACTAGCGGAACTAGCCAAAAACATTCAGTACTTC. Its protein product is CSTLAELAKNIQYF.

There are many counts of this clonotype. DNA for the CDR3: TGTGCCAGCACAGGACTCCAAATTAACAATGAGCAGTTCTTC. Its protein is CASTGLQINNEQFF. This chain uses TRBV6-2 or TRBV6-3 with TRBJ2-1; TRBD2 might be the D (5 bases). Trimming took off 7 bases at V and 5 bases at J, with 15 bases between the two ends. CDR1 MNHEY and CDR2 SVGEGT come from the germline V gene. This CDR3 region has 14 residues.

This clonotype was seen at least ten times. The CDR3 nucleotides are TGTGCCAGCAGCCCGGGGACCGGGACTAGCGATTTGGGCGGCTATGAGCAGTTCTTC. Its translation is CASSPGTGTSDLGGYEQFF. V gene TRBV11-3 combines with J gene TRBJ2-1, with 10 bases lining up with TRBD2. Trimming at V came to 5 bases and at J to 8 bases, leaving 21 bases not matched to a gene. Germline V lookup: CDR1 SGHNT, CDR2 YENEEA. The CDR3 has 19 amino acids.

Ten or more counts support this clonotype. The V gene is TRBV12-3 or TRBV12-4, the J gene TRBJ1-1; TRBD1 matches 12 bases. Trimming took 6 bases from V and 10 from J; bases not matched to a gene: 6. The CDR3 totals 13 residues. DNA for the CDR3: TGTGCCAGCAGCGGGACAGGGGGCATCAGAGCTTTCTTT. This codes for CASSGTGGIRAFF.

The table lists this clonotype with many counts. The genes are TRBV6-9 and TRBJ2-1, with 8 positions matching TRBD2. V was clipped by 3 bases and J by 7 bases; unmatched bases: 8. Germline V gives CDR1 MNHGY, CDR2 SVAAGI. The length of the CDR3 is 15 residues. CDR3 sequence: CASSYGRAGGNEQFF. DNA for the CDR3: TGTGCCAGCAGTTACGGGAGGGCCGGGGGGAATGAGCAGTTCTTC.